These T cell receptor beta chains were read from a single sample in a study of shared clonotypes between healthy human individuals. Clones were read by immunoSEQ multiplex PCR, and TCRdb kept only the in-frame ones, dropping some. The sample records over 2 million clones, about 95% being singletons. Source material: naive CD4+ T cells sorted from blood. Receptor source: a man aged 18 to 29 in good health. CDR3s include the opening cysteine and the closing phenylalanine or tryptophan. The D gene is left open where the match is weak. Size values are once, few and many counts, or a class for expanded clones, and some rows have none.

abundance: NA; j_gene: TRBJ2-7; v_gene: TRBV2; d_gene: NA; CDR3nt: TGTGCCAGCAGCGAGACTAGGTCGGGGGAGCAGTACTTC; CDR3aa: CASSETRSGEQYF
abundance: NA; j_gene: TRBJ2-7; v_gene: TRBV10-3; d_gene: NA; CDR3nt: TGTGCCATCAGCCTCGGGCTAGCAGGGTCCTACGAGCAGTACTTC; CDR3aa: CAISLGLAGSYEQYF
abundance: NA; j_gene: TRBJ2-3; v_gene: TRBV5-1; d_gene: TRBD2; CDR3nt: TGCGCCAGCAGCGCCACTAGCGGAGATACGCAGTATTTT; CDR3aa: CASSATSGDTQYF
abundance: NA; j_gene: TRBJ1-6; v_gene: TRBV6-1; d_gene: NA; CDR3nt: TGTGCCAGCAGTGCTCAGGGCACGTATAATTCACCCCTCCACTTT; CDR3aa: CASSAQGTYNSPLHF
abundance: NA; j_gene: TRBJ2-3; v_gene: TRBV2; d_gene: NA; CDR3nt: TGTGCCAGCAGTGAGGAGTATACGCAGTATTTT; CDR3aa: CASSEEYTQYF
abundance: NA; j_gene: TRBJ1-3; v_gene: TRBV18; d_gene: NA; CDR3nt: TGTGCCAGCTCATGGCGGGACGAGGGAAACACCATATATTTT; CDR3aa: CASSWRDEGNTIYF
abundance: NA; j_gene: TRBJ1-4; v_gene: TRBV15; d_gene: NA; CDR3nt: TGTGCCACCAGCAGAGACCTTCTTGACAGGTTGTTTTTT; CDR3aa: CATSRDLLDRLFF
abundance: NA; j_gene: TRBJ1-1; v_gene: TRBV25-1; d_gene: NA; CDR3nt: TGTGCCAGCAGTGATTGGGTAGGTCAAACTGAAGCTTTCTTT; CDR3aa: CASSDWVGQTEAFF
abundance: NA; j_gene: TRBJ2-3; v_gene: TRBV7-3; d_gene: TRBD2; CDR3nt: TGTGCCAGCAGTCGGGGGGAGGCGGATACGCAGTATTTT; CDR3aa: CASSRGEADTQYF
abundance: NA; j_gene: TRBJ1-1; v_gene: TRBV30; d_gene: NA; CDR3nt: TGTGCCTGGGGGAGTCTAGGCGCGAACACTGAAGCTTTCTTT; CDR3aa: CAWGSLGANTEAFF
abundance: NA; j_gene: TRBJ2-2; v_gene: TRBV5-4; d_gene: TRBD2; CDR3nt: TGTGCCAGCAGCGGACGGGGTCTAGCGGGAGGTGGGACCGGGGAGCTGTTTTTT; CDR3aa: CASSGRGLAGGGTGELFF
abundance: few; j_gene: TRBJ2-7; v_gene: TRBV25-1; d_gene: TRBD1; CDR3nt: TGTGCCAGCAGTGAAGGCGGGACAGGGGTCGTCTACGAGCAGTACTTC; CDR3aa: CASSEGGTGVVYEQYF
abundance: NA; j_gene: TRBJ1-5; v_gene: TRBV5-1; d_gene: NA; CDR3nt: TGCGCCAGCAGCTTGGAGGGCTTCAATCAGCCCCAGCATTTT; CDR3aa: CASSLEGFNQPQHF
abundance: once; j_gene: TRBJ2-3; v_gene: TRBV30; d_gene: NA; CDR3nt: TGTGCCTGGAGGGCCCGCTCCGGCTTTGGACGGGGTGGTCGGTATTTT; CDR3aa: CAWRARSGFGRGGRYF
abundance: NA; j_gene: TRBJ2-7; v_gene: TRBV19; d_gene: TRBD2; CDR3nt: TGTGCCAGTAGTCCCAAGACTAGCGGAAAGGTGGAGCAGTACTTC; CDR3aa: CASSPKTSGKVEQYF
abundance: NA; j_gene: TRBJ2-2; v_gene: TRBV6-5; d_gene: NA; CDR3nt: TGTGCCAGATCTCGGGGGCTTATCACCGGGGAGCTGTTTTTT; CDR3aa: CARSRGLITGELFF
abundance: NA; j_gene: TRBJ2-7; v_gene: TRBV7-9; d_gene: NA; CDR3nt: TGTGCCAGCACCAAACCGGGGTCCTACGAGCAGTACTTC; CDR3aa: CASTKPGSYEQYF
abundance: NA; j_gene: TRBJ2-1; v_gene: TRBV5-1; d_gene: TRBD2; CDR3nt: TGCGCCAGCAGCGCAACTAGCGGCACCTACAATGAGCAGTTCTTC; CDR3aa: CASSATSGTYNEQFF
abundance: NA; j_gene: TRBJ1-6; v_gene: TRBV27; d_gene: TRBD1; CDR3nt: TGTGCCAGCAGTACAACGGGACAGGGGTACTCACCCCTCCACTTT; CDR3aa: CASSTTGQGYSPLHF
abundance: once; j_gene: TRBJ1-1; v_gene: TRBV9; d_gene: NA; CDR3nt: TGTGCCAGCAGCCCAACCGGGGGGACGGTGAACACTGAAGCTTTCTTT; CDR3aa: CASSPTGGTVNTEAFF
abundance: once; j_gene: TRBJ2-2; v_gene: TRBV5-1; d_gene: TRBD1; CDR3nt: TGCGCCAGCAGCTCCGGGACAGGGGGCACCGGGGAGCTGTTTTTT; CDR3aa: CASSSGTGGTGELFF